This TCR beta chain was documented in a study of cytomegalovirus exposure and HLA in healthy donors. Regarding the study as a whole: Most CMV-associated TCR beta chains appeared HLA-restricted in a later analysis. Reports credit the classifier with highly specific, highly sensitive diagnosis of cytomegalovirus status. A highly shared variant cluster was judged a likely technical artifact.

This clone was observed a handful of times. Its antigen is still unknown. From germline, CDR1 is KGHSH and CDR2 LQKENI. This CDR3 has 15 residues. PCR involved 60 Vbeta and 13 Jbeta primers. Libraries were prepared by immunoSEQ multiplex PCR; TCRdb keeps only in-frame clonotypes and omits some of them. This sample has some 160,000 clones; around 70% occur once, and the top ten carry approximately 2.1%. This sequence originates from a man between 35 and 55 years old in good health and CMV-seronegative. The sample was PBMCs. The chain has TRBV18 and TRBJ2-5, with D perhaps matching TRBD2 (5 bases). The DNA end is a closer match to TRBJ2-7, so the J assignment may be wrong. The CDR3 DNA sequence: TGTGCCAGCTCACCCCCGGGGAGCCTCAGGTACGAGCAGTACTTC. This encodes CASSPPGSLRYEQYF.